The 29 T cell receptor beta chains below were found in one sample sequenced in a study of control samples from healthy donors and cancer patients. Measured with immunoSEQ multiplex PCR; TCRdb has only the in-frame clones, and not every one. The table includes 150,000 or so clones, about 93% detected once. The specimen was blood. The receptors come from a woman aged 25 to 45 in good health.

The CDR3 DNA sequence: TGTGCCAGCAGCCCGAGCACCCAAACTAGCGGTTTTAACAATGAGCAGTTCTTC. Translated: CASSPSTQTSGFNNEQFF. The V call is TRBV7-9, the J call TRBJ2-1, with 8 bases identical to TRBD2. This CDR3 is built from 18 residues. The V segment lost 5 bases and the J segment 5 bases; nucleotides outside the gene matches: 17. The germline gives CDR1 SEHNR, CDR2 FQNEAQ (reference sequence).

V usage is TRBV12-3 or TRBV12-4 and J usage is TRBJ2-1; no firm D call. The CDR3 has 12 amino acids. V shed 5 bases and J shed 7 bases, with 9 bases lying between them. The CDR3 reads CASSASLNEQFF. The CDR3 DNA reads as TGTGCCAGCAGTGCCTCCTTAAATGAGCAGTTCTTC.

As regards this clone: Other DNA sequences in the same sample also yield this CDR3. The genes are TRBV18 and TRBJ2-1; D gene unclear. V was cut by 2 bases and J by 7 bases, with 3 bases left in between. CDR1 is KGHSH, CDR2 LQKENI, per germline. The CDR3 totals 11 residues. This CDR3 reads CASSPGNEQFF. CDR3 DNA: TGTGCCAGCTCACCAGGGAATGAGCAGTTCTTC.

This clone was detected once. The CDR3, as DNA: TGCGCCAGCAGCCAAGATGGGGGGGGAGAGCAGTTCTTC. Translated, it gives CASSQDGGGEQFF. V usage is TRBV4-3 and J usage is TRBJ2-1; 7 positions match TRBD2. The CDR3 loop spans 13 amino acids. The junction had 3 bases not matched to a gene; V was cut back by 0 bases and J by 10 bases. CDR1 and CDR2 from the germline V gene are LGHNA and YSLEER.

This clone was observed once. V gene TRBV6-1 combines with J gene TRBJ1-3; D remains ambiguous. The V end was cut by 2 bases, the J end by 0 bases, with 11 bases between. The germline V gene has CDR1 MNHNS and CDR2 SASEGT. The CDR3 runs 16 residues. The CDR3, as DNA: TGTGCCAGCAGTGAAACGGGCGGAAACTCTGGAAACACCATATATTTT. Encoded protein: CASSETGGNSGNTIYF.

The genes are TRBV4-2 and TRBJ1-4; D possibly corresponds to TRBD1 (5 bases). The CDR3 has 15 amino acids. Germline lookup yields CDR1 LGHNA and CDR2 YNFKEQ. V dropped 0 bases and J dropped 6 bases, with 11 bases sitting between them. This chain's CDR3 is CASSQDPRGDEKLFF. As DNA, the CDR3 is TGTGCCAGCAGCCAAGATCCACGGGGGGATGAAAAACTGTTTTTT.

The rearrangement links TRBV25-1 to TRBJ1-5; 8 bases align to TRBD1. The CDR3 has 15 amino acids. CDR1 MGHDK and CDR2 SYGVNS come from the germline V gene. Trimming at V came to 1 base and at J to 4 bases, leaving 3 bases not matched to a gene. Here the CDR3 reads CASSESTGVNQPQHF. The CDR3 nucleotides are TGTGCCAGCAGTGAATCGACAGGGGTGAATCAGCCCCAGCATTTT.

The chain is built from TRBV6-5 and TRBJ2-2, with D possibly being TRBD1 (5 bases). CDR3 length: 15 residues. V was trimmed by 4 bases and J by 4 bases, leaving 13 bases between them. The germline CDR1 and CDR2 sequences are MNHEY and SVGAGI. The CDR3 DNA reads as TGTGCCAGCAGTTTTCGGCAGGGAATCACCGGGGAGCTGTTTTTT. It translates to CASSFRQGITGELFF.

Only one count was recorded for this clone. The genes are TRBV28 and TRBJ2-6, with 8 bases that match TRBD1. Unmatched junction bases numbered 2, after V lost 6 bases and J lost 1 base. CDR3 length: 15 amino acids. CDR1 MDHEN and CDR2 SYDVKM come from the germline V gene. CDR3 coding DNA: TGTGCCAGCAGCAGGACAGGGTCTGGGGCCAACGTCCTGACTTTC. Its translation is CASSRTGSGANVLTF.

CDR3 nucleotides: TGCGCCAGCAGGGGACTAGCGGGAGGTTCCTACAATGAGCAGTTCTTC. This codes for CASRGLAGGSYNEQFF. The V call is TRBV10-2, the J call TRBJ2-1, with TRBD2 matching 15 bases. This CDR3 contains 16 residues. The germline V gene encodes CDR1 WSHSY and CDR2 SAAADI. Losses at the gene ends were 6 bases for V and 1 base for J; bases not matched to a gene: 1.

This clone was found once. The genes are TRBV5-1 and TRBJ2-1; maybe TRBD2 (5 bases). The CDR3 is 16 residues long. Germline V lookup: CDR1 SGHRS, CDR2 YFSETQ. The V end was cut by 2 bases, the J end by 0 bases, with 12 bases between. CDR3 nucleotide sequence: TGCGCCAGCAGCTTTCGCGCTAGCCGCTCCTACAATGAGCAGTTCTTC. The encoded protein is CASSFRASRSYNEQFF.

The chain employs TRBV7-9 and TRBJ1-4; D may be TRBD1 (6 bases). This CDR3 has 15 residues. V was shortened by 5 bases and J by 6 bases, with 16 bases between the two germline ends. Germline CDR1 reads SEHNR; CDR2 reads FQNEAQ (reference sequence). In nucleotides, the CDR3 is TGTGCCAGCAGCGCCCTAAGGGGGGCCCATGAAAAACTGTTTTTT. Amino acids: CASSALRGAHEKLFF.

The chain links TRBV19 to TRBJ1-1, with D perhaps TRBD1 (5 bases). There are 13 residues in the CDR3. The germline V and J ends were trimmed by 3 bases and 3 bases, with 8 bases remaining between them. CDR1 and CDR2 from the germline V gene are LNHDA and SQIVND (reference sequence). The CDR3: CASSIGGYTEAFF. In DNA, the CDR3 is TGTGCCAGTAGTATCGGGGGTTACACTGAAGCTTTCTTT.

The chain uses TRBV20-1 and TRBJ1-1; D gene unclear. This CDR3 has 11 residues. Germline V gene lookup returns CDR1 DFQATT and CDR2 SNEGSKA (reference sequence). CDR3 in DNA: TGCAGGGCCGCGTGGAACACTGAAGCTTTCTTT. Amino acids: CRAAWNTEAFF.

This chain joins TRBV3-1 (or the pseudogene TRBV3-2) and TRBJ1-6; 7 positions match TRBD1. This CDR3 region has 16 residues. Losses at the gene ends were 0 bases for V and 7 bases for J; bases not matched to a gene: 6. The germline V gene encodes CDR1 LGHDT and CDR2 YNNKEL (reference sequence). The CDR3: CASSQETGHGNSPLHF. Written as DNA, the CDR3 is TGTGCCAGCAGCCAAGAGACAGGGCACGGAAATTCACCCCTCCACTTT.

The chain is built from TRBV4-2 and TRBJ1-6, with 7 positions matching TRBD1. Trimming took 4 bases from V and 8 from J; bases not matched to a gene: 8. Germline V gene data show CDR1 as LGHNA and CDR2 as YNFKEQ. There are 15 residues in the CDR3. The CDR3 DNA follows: TGTGCCAGCAGCCGACAGGGAGAAAAGGATTCACCCCTCCACTTT. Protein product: CASSRQGEKDSPLHF.

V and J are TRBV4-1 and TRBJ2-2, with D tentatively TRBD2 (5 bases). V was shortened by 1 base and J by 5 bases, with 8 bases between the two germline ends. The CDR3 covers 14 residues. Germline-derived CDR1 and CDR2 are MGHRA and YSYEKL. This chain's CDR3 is CASSQVWETGELFF. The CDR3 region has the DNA TGCGCCAGCAGCCAAGTGTGGGAGACCGGGGAGCTGTTTTTT.

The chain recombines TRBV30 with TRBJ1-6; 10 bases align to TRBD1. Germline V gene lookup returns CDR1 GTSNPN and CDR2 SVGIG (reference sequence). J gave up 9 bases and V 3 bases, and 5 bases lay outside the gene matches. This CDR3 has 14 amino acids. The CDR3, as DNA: TGTGCCTGGAGACAGGGGACAGGGGTTTCACCCCTCCACTTT. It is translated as CAWRQGTGVSPLHF. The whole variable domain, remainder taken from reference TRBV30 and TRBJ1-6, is SQTIHQWPATLVQPVGSPLSLECTVEGTSNPNLYWYRQAAGRGLQLLFYSVGIGQISSEVPQNLSASRPQDRQFILSSKKLLLSDSGFYLCAWRQGTGVSPLHFGNGTRLTVT.

CDR3 in amino acids: CASRIQGPTYEQYF. CDR3 nucleotide sequence: TGTGCCAGCAGGATACAGGGCCCAACCTACGAGCAGTACTTC. The V and J genes are TRBV6-5 and TRBJ2-7; D perhaps matches TRBD1 (6 bases). CDR1 MNHEY and CDR2 SVGAGI come from the germline V gene. The V end was cut by 6 bases, the J end by 2 bases, with 14 bases between. The CDR3 totals 14 residues.

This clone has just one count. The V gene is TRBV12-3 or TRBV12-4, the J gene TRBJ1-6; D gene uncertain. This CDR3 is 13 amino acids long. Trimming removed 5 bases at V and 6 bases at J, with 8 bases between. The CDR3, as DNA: TGTGCCAGCAGTGGAGGGAGTAATTCACCCCTCCACTTT. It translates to CASSGGSNSPLHF.

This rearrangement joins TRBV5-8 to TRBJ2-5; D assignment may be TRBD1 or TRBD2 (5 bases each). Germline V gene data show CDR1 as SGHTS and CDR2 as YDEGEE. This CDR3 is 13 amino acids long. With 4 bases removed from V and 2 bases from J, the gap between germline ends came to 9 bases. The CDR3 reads CASSRDGQETQYF. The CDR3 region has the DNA TGTGCCAGCAGCCGGGACGGGCAAGAGACCCAGTACTTC.

CDR3 sequence reads: CASKNRDGPYEQYF. CDR3 nucleotide sequence: TGTGCCAGCAAGAATAGGGACGGCCCCTACGAGCAGTACTTC. The chain recombines TRBV3-1 (or the pseudogene TRBV3-2) with TRBJ2-7; D tentatively fits TRBD1 or TRBD2 (5 bases each). The CDR3 contains 14 residues. Germline CDR1 is LGHDT and CDR2 is YNNKEL (reference sequence). V lost 7 bases and J 2 bases, leaving 15 bases between the germline ends.

The chain's CDR3 is CASSESDVGEQYF. The CDR3 region has the DNA TGTGCCAGCAGTGAATCGGACGTAGGCGAGCAGTACTTC. V usage is TRBV6-1 and J usage is TRBJ2-7; D remains ambiguous. The germline gives CDR1 MNHNS, CDR2 SASEGT. V was shortened by 2 bases and J by 6 bases, with 11 bases between the two germline ends. The CDR3 extends over 13 amino acids.

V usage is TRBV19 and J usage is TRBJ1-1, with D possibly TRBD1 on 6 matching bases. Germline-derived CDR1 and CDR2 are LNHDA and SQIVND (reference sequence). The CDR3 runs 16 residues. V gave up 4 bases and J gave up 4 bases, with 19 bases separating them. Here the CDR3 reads CASSTFARGAGTEAFF. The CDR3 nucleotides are TGTGCCAGTAGTACCTTCGCCCGGGGGGCGGGCACTGAAGCTTTCTTT. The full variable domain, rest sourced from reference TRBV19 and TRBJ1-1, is DGGITQSPKYLFRKEGQNVTLSCEQNLNHDAMYWYRQDPGQGLRLIYYSQIVNDFQKGDIAEGYSVSREKKESFPLTVTSAQKNPTAFYLCASSTFARGAGTEAFFGQGTRLTVV.

The CDR3 spells CASSQETGVSSPLHF. CDR3 in DNA: TGTGCCAGCAGCCAAGAGACAGGGGTCAGTTCACCCCTCCACTTT. The rearrangement joins TRBV3-1 (or the pseudogene TRBV3-2) to TRBJ1-6, with 8 nucleotides matching TRBD1. The germline CDR1 and CDR2 sequences are LGHDT and YNNKEL (reference sequence). Losses at the gene ends were 0 bases for V and 9 bases for J; bases not matched to a gene: 4. This CDR3 is built from 15 residues.

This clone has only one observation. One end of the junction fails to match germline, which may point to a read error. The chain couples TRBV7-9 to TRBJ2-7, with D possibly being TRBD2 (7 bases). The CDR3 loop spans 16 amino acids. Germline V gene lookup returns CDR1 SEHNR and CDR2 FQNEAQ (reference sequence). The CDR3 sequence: CASSFMLGGGSSEQYF. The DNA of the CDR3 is TGTGCCAGCAGCTTCATGTTAGGGGGGGGCTCCTCCGAGCAGTACTTC.

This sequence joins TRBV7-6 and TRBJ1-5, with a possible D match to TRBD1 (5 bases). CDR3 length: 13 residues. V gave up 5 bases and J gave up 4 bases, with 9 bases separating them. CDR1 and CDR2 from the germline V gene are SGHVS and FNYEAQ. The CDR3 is CASSAGTNQPQHF. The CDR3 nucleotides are TGTGCCAGCAGCGCGGGGACGAATCAGCCCCAGCATTTT.

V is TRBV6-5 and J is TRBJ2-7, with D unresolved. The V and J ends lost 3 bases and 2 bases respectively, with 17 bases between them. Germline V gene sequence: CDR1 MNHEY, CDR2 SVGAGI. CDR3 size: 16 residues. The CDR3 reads CASSYSPRRTTYEQYF. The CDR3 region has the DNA TGTGCCAGCAGTTATTCCCCCCGGCGCACGACCTACGAGCAGTACTTC.

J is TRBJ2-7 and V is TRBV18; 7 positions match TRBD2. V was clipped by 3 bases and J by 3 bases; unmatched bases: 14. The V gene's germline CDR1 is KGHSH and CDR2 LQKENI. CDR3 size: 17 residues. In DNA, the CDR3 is TGTGCCAGCTCACCCCTCCGACCTAGCGGACACAACTACGAGCAGTACTTC. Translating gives CASSPLRPSGHNYEQYF.